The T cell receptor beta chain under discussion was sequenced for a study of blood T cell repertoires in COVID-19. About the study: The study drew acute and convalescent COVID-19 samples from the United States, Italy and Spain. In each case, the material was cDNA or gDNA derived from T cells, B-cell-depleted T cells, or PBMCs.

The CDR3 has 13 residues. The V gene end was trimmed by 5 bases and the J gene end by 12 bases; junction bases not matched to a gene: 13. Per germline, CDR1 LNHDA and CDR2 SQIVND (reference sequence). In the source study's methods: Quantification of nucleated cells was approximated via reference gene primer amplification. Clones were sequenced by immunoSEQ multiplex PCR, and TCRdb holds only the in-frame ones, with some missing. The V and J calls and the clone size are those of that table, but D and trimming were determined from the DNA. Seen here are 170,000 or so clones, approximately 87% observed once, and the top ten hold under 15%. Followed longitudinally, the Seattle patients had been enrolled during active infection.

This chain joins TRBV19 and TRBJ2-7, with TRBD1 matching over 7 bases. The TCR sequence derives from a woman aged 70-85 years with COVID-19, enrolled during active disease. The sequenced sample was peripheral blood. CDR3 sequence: CASSPHTGVSPYF. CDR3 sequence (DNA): TGTGCCAGTAGTCCCCATACAGGGGTCTCTCCGTACTTC.